This TCR beta chain was observed in a study of PD-1 blockade in classical Hodgkin lymphoma. A note on this clone: What it binds is unknown.

CDR1 SGHRS and CDR2 YFSETQ come from the germline V gene. This CDR3 spans 13 amino acids. V was trimmed by 4 bases and J by 7 bases, leaving 12 bases between them. Only in-frame clones appear in the TCRdb table, and some are missing; sequencing was by immunoSEQ multiplex PCR. The sample has 27,000 or so clones; roughly 85% are singletons. Study-wide points: The causes of the repertoire differences, possibly disease activity or prior therapy, remain undefined. The study found that TCR diversity rose significantly by C4D1 in CD4+ but not CD8+ cells. The study reported lower baseline TCR diversity in newly diagnosed patients than in healthy donors. When nivolumab was started under 1 year after ASCT, patients were excluded.

Time point specified: cycle 4 day 1 (C4D1), after about 6 weeks of nivolumab. Each patient experienced a relapse that followed autologous stem cell transplantation, and brentuximab vedotin exposure varied. Thawed PBMCs underwent magnetic negative selection to yield purified CD4+ T cells. The rearrangement uses TRBV5-1 and TRBJ2-4; maybe TRBD1 (6 bases). Specimen: CD4+ T cells from blood, collected before the fourth cycle of nivolumab. The receptor's source is a human donor with classical Hodgkin lymphoma. Here the CDR3 reads CASSPGERNIQYF. CDR3 coding DNA: TGCGCCAGCAGCCCAGGGGAGAGGAACATTCAGTACTTC.